This T cell receptor beta chain appears in the sequencing data of a study of identical twins. Study-wide results and limits: Sequences that were out-of-frame, alpha and twin-shared displayed an excess of low generation probability.

TCRdb passed the 5' RACE reads through MiXCR, listing each CDR3 protein once. The sample contains about 100,000 distinct CDR3 sequences, about 6.1% of which appear only once. Healthy Caucasians alone served as donors. This clonotype was recorded a few times. Antigen specificity is unknown. This sequence originates from a woman in her 50s in good health. Sequenced sample: memory T cells sorted from blood.

CDR3 in amino acids: CAIPKGNRGEPYEQYV. DNA of the CDR3: TGCGCCATCCCCAAGGGGAACAGGGGAGAGCCCTACGAGCAGTACGTC. The J gene is TRBJ2-7, the V gene TRBV5-1, with TRBD1 identical over 7 bases. V lost 9 bases to trimming and J lost 2 bases; unmatched junction nucleotides: 17. Looked up from germline, CDR1 is SGHRS and CDR2 is YFSETQ. The CDR3 covers 16 residues.